Listed below are T cell receptor beta chains from one sample, sequenced in a study of human T cells and chemical hapten exposure. TCRdb re-called the RACE reads with MiXCR, one entry per CDR3 protein. The sample includes more than 90,000 distinct CDR3 sequences, about an eighth of them seen just once. Sequenced here: whole blood, sampled in connection with sensitization to the hapten diphenylcyclopropenone (DPC). These receptors all stem from a middle-aged woman with alopecia areata. Some clones in this sample may be carry-over from other donors' samples. CDR3s include the opening cysteine and the closing phenylalanine or tryptophan. The order of the fields is J gene, D gene, V gene, clone size, CDR3 DNA, CDR3 protein. A D gene is named only where the DNA matches it firmly. Not all rows give a size; the values are once, few, many and, for expanded clones, a class.

j_gene: TRBJ1-2; d_gene: NA; v_gene: TRBV10-2; abundance: few; CDR3nt: TGCGCCAGCAGTGAAGGGGCAGCACGTTCCGGGGGCTACACCTTC; CDR3aa: CASSEGAARSGGYTF
j_gene: TRBJ1-1; d_gene: NA; v_gene: TRBV30; abundance: many; CDR3nt: TGTGCCTGGAGTGGCGCCATGCAAGGCACTGAAGCTTTCTTT; CDR3aa: CAWSGAMQGTEAFF
j_gene: TRBJ2-7; d_gene: TRBD2; v_gene: TRBV5-1; abundance: NA; CDR3nt: TGCGCCAGCAGCTCGGGACTAGCGGGGAGTTACGAGCAGTACTTC; CDR3aa: CASSSGLAGSYEQYF
j_gene: TRBJ2-1; d_gene: NA; v_gene: TRBV30; abundance: NA; CDR3nt: TGTGCCTGGAGTAGGGCGTCCTACAATGAGCAGTTCTTC; CDR3aa: CAWSRASYNEQFF
j_gene: TRBJ2-3; d_gene: TRBD1; v_gene: TRBV6-6; abundance: once; CDR3nt: TGTGCCAGCAGCTTAGGGACAGCTGGTACAGATACGCAGTATTTT; CDR3aa: CASSLGTAGTDTQYF
j_gene: TRBJ1-2; d_gene: NA; v_gene: TRBV19; abundance: NA; CDR3nt: TGTGCCAGTAGCCCCAGCAGGGGAGACTATGGCTACACCTTC; CDR3aa: CASSPSRGDYGYTF
j_gene: TRBJ1-1; d_gene: TRBD1; v_gene: TRBV4-2; abundance: many; CDR3nt: TGTGCCAGCAGCCAGGAGGGGGCGCGCGTTGTCACTGAAGCTTTCTTT; CDR3aa: CASSQEGARVVTEAFF
j_gene: TRBJ2-7; d_gene: NA; v_gene: TRBV12-3/TRBV12-4; abundance: many; CDR3nt: TGTGCCAGCAGTTTAGGAGGTGGCTACGAGCAGTACTTC; CDR3aa: CASSLGGGYEQYF
j_gene: TRBJ1-1; d_gene: NA; v_gene: TRBV12-3/TRBV12-4; abundance: NA; CDR3nt: TGTGCCAGCAGTTTACGGTTGACTGAAGCTTTCTTT; CDR3aa: CASSLRLTEAFF
j_gene: TRBJ1-1; d_gene: NA; v_gene: TRBV5-1; abundance: many; CDR3nt: TGCGCCAGCAGCTTGGGGCCAGCGAACACTGAAGCTTTCTTT; CDR3aa: CASSLGPANTEAFF
j_gene: TRBJ2-7; d_gene: NA; v_gene: TRBV12-3/TRBV12-4; abundance: NA; CDR3nt: TGTGCCAGCAGTTTGCTCTACGAGCAGTACTTC; CDR3aa: CASSLLYEQYF
j_gene: TRBJ1-1; d_gene: NA; v_gene: TRBV5-1; abundance: NA; CDR3nt: TGCGCCAGCAGCTTTGACAATGGGAGAGGTTTCTTT; CDR3aa: CASSFDNGRGFF
j_gene: TRBJ2-7; d_gene: NA; v_gene: TRBV3-1; abundance: many; CDR3nt: TGTGCCAGCAGCCAGGGACACATACCCTACGAGCAGTACTTC; CDR3aa: CASSQGHIPYEQYF
j_gene: TRBJ2-2; d_gene: NA; v_gene: TRBV27; abundance: many; CDR3nt: TGTGCCAGCAGCCGCCAGAATACCGCGAACACCGGGGAGCTGTTTTTT; CDR3aa: CASSRQNTANTGELFF
j_gene: TRBJ2-3; d_gene: NA; v_gene: TRBV5-5; abundance: many; CDR3nt: TGTGCCAGCAGCCAAACAACGAGCGCAGATACGCAGTATTTT; CDR3aa: CASSQTTSADTQYF
j_gene: TRBJ1-3; d_gene: NA; v_gene: TRBV6-5; abundance: NA; CDR3nt: TGTGCCAGCAGTTCCCAGGGTGGCTCTGGAAACACCATATATTTT; CDR3aa: CASSSQGGSGNTIYF
j_gene: TRBJ2-1; d_gene: NA; v_gene: TRBV11-2; abundance: NA; CDR3nt: TGTGCCAGCAGCCCGTTTGAGAAAGAGGGTGAGCAGTTCTTC; CDR3aa: CASSPFEKEGEQFF
j_gene: TRBJ2-3; d_gene: NA; v_gene: TRBV20-1; abundance: many; CDR3nt: TGCAGTGCTAGAGTCGGGTCGGATACGCAGTATTTT; CDR3aa: CSARVGSDTQYF
j_gene: TRBJ1-2; d_gene: NA; v_gene: TRBV29-1; abundance: few; CDR3nt: TGCAGCGTCTCGGCCCAACGGCGGGGCTACACCTTC; CDR3aa: CSVSAQRRGYTF
j_gene: TRBJ2-7; d_gene: NA; v_gene: TRBV7-2; abundance: few; CDR3nt: TGTGCCAGCAGCTTAGCCGAGGTTTTCTCCTACGAGCAGTACTTC; CDR3aa: CASSLAEVFSYEQYF
j_gene: TRBJ2-3; d_gene: NA; v_gene: TRBV11-3; abundance: NA; CDR3nt: TGTGCCAGCAGCCCCTCCCAAGGGATGGATACGCAGTATTTT; CDR3aa: CASSPSQGMDTQYF
j_gene: TRBJ2-6; d_gene: NA; v_gene: TRBV7-2; abundance: NA; CDR3nt: TGTGCCAGCAGCCAGACCTTCTCTGGGGCCAACGTCCTGACTTTC; CDR3aa: CASSQTFSGANVLTF
j_gene: TRBJ2-5; d_gene: NA; v_gene: TRBV20-1; abundance: many; CDR3nt: TGCAGTGCTATGGAGACCCGCCAAGAGACCCAGTACTTC; CDR3aa: CSAMETRQETQYF